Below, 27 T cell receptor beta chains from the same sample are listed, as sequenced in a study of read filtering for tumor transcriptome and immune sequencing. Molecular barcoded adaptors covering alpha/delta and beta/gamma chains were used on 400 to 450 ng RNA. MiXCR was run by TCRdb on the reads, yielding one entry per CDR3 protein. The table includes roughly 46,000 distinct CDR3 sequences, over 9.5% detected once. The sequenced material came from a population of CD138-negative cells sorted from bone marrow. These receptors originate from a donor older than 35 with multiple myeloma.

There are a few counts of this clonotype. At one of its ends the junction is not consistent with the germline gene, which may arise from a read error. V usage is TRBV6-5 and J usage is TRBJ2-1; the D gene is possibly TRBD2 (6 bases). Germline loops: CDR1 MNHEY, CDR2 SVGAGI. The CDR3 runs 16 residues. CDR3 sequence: CASGSLRGSGENEQSF. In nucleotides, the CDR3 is TGTGCCAGCGGGTCATTACGGGGTAGCGGCGAGAATGAGCAGTCCTTC.

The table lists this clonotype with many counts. The CDR3 coding sequence is TGCAGTGCTAGAGATCTCAAGGCAGCCTACGAGCAGTACTTC. Protein: CSARDLKAAYEQYF. This chain connects TRBV20-1 to TRBJ2-7, with D unclear. The CDR3 has 14 amino acids. Trimming took 0 bases from V and 2 from J, leaving 11 bases between them. Germline CDR1 is DFQATT and CDR2 is SNEGSKA (reference sequence).

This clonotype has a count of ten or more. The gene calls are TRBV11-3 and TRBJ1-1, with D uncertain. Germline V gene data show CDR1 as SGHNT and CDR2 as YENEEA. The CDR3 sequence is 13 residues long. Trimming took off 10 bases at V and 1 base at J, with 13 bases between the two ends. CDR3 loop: CANNNRGNTEAFF. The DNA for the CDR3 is TGTGCCAACAACAATCGGGGGAACACTGAAGCTTTCTTT.

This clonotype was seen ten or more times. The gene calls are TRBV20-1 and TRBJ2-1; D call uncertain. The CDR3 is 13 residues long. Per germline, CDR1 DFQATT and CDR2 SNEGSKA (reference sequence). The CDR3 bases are TGCAGCGCTCGGGCGTTGTCCTACAATGAGCAGTTCTTC. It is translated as CSARALSYNEQFF.

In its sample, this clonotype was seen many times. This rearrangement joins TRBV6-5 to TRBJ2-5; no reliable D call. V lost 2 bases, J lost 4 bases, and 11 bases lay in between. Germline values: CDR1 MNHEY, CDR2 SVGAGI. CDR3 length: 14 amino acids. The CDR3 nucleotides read TGTGCCAGCAGTTACCGCCGCATCGGAGAGACCCAGTACTTC. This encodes CASSYRRIGETQYF.

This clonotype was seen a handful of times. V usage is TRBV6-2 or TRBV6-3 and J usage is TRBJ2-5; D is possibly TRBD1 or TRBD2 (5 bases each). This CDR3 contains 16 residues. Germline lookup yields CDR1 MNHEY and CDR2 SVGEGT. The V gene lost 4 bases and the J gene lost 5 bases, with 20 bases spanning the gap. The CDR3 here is CASSSYLGGSDETQYF. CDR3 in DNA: TGTGCCAGCAGTTCCTACCTTGGGGGTAGCGACGAGACCCAGTACTTC.

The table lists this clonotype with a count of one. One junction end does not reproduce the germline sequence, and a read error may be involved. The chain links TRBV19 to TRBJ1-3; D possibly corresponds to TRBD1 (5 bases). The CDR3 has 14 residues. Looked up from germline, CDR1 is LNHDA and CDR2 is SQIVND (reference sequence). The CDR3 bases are TGTGCCAGTAAGCCAGGGAACTCTGGAATCACCATATATTTT. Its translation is CASKPGNSGITIYF.

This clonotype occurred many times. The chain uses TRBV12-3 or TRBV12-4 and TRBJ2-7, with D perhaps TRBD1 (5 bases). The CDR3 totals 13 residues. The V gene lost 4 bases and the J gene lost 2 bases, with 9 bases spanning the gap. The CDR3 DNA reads TGTGCCAGCAGTTATGGACAAACCTACGAGCAGTACTTC. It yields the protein CASSYGQTYEQYF.

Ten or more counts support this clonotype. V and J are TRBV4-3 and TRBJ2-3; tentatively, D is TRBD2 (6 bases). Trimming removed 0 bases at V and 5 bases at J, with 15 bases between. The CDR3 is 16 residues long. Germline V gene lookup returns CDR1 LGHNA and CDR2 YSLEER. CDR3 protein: CASSQEGWGGGDTQYF. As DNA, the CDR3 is TGCGCCAGCAGCCAAGAAGGGTGGGGAGGTGGAGATACGCAGTATTTT.

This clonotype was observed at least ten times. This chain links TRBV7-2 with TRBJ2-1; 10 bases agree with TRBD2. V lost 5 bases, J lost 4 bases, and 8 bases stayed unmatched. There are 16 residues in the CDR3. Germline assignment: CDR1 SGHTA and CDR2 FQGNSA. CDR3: CASSPPGLATYNEQFF. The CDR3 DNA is TGTGCCAGCAGCCCCCCGGGACTAGCGACATACAATGAGCAGTTCTTC.

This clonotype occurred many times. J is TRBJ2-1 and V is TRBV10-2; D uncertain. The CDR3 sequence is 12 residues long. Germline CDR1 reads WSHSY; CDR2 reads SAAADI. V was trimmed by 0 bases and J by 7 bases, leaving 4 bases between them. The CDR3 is CASSESANEQFF. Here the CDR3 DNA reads TGCGCCAGCAGTGAGTCGGCTAATGAGCAGTTCTTC.

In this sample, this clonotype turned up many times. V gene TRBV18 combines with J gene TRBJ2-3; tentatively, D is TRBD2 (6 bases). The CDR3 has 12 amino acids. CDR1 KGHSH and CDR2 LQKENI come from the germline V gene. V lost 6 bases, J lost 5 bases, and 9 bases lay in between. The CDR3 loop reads CASSLTRDTQYF. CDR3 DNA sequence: TGTGCCAGCTCCCTGACTAGAGATACGCAGTATTTT.

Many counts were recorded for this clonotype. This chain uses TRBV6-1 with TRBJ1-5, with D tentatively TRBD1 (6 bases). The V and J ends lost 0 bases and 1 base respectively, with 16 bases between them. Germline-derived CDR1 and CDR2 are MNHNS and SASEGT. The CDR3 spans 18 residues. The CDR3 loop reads CASSEAKLSRGSNQPQHF. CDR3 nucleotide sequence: TGTGCCAGCAGTGAAGCGAAGCTTAGCAGGGGAAGCAATCAGCCCCAGCATTTT.

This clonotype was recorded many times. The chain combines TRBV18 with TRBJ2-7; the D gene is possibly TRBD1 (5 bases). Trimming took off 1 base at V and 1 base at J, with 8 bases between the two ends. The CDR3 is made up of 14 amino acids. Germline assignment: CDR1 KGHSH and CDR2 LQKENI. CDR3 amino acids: CASSPLRQSYEQYF. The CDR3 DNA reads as TGTGCCAGCTCACCACTAAGACAGTCCTACGAGCAGTACTTC.

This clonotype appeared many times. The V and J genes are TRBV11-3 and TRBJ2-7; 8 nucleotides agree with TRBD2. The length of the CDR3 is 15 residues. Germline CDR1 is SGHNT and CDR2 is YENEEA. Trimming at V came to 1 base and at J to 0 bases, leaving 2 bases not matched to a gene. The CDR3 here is CASSLGAGGSYEQYF. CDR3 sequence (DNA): TGTGCCAGCAGCTTAGGGGCGGGAGGCTCCTACGAGCAGTACTTC.

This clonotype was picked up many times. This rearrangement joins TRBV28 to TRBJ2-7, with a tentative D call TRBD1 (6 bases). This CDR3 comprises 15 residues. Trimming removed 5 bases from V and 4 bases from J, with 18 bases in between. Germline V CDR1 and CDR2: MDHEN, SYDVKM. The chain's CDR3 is CASSPYEMGAYEQYF. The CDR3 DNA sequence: TGTGCCAGCAGTCCATACGAAATGGGGGCTTACGAGCAGTACTTC.

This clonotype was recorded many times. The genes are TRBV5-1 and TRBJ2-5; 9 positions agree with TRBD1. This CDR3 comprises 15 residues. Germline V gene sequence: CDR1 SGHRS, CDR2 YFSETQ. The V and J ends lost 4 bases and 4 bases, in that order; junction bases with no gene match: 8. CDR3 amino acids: CASSVPGQGGETQYF. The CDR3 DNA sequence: TGCGCCAGCAGCGTGCCGGGACAGGGAGGAGAGACCCAGTACTTC.

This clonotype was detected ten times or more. Here the CDR3 reads CSASSGSLSGANVLTF. The CDR3 DNA reads as TGCAGTGCTAGTTCGGGGTCCCTCTCTGGGGCCAACGTCCTGACTTTC. The chain has TRBV20-1 and TRBJ2-6, with a weak D call TRBD2 (5 bases). The germline gives CDR1 DFQATT, CDR2 SNEGSKA (reference sequence). This CDR3 is 16 amino acids long. With 3 bases removed from V and 0 bases from J, the gap between germline ends came to 12 bases.

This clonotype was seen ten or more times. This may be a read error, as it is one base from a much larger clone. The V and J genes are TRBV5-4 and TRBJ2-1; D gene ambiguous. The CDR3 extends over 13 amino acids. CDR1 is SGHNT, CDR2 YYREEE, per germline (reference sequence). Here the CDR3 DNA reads TGTGCCAGCAGCTCGGTGGTCTACAATGGGCAGTTCTTC. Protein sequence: CASSSVVYNGQFF. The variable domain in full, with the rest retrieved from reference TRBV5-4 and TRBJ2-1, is ETGVTQSPTHLIKTRGQQVTLRCSSQSGHNTVSWYQQALGQGPQFIFQYYREEENGRGNFPPRFSGLQFPNYSSELNVNALELDDSALYLCASSSVVYNGQFFGPGTRLTVL.

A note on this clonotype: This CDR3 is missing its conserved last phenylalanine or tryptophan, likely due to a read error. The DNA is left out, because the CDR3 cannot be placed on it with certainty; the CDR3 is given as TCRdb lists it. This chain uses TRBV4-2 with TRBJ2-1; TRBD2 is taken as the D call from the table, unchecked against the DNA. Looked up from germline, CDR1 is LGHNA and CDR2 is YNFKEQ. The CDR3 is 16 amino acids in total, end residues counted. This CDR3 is CASSQDQWLVGDELFS.

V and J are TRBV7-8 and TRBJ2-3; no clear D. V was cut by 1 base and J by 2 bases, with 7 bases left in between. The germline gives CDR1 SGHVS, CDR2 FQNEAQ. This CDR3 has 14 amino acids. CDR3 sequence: CASSLVHDTDTQYF. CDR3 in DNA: TGTGCCAGCAGCTTAGTGCACGACACAGATACGCAGTATTTT.

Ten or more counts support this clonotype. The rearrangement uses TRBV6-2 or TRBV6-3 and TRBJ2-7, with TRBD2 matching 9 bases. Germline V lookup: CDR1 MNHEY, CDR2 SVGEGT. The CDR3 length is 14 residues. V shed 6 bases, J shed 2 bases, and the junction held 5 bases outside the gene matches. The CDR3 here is CASRRLADTYEQYF. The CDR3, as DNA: TGTGCCAGCAGACGACTAGCGGATACCTACGAGCAGTACTTC.

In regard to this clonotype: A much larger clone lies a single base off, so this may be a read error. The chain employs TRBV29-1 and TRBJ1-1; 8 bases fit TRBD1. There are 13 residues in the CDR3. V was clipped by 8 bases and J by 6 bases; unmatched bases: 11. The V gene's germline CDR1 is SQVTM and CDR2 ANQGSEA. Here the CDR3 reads CSIKQGEDAEAFF. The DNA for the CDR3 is TGCAGCATAAAACAGGGGGAAGACGCTGAAGCTTTCTTT.

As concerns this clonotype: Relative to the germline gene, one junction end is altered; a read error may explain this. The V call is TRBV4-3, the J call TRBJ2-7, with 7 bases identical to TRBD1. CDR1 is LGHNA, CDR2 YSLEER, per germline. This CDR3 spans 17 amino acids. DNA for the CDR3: TGCGCCAGCAGCCCACTTTTTTCGACCGGGACAGCCTACGAGCTGTACTTC. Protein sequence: CASSPLFSTGTAYELYF.

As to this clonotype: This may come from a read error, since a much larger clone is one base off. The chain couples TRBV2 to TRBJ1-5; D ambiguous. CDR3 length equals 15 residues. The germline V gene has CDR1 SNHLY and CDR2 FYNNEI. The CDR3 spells CASRQGRTRNQPRHF. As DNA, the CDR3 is TGTGCCAGCAGGCAAGGCAGGACGCGTAATCAGCCCCGGCATTTT.

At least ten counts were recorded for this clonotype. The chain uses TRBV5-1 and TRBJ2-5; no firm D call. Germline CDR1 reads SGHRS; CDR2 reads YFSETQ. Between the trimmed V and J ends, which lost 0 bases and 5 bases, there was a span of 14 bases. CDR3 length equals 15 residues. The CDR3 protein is CASSLEELARETQYF. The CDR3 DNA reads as TGCGCCAGCAGCTTGGAAGAATTGGCGCGGGAGACCCAGTACTTC. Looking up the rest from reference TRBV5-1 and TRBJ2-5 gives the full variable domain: KAGVTQTPRYLIKTRGQQVTLSCSPISGHRSVSWYQQTPGQGLQFLFEYFSETQRNKGNFPGRFSGRQFSNSRSEMNVSTLELGDSALYLCASSLEELARETQYFGPGTRLLVL.

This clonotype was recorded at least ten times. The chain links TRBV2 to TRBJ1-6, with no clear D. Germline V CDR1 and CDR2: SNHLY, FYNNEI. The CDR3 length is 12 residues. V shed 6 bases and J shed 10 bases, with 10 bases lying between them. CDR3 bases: TGTGCCAGCAGCCTTCCGAAATCACCCCTCCACTTT. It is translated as CASSLPKSPLHF. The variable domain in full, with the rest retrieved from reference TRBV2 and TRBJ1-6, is EPEVTQTPSHQVTQMGQEVILRCVPISNHLYFYWYRQILGQKVEFLVSFYNNEISEKSEIFDDQFSVERPDGSNFTLKIRSTKLEDSAMYFCASSLPKSPLHFGNGTRLTVT.